This is a list of T cell receptor beta chains from one sample in a study of cytomegalovirus exposure and HLA in healthy donors. Generated by immunoSEQ multiplex PCR, the TCRdb table keeps only in-frame clones and is missing some. The profile covers 100,000 to 150,000 clones, with 88% appearing a single time and approximately 1.5% taken by the ten largest. Sequenced sample: PBMCs. Source of these receptors: a man between 25 and 39 years old in good health and CMV-seronegative. CDR3s include the opening cysteine and the closing phenylalanine or tryptophan. A D gene is named only where the DNA matches it firmly. A row's size may be missing; if present it is once, few, many or a size class.

J gene | V gene | D gene | clone size | CDR3 protein | CDR3 DNA
TRBJ2-2 | TRBV7-2 | . | . | CASSPRLDANTGELFF | TGTGCCAGCAGCCCCCGACTAGACGCGAACACCGGGGAGCTGTTTTTT
TRBJ1-4 | TRBV4-1 | . | . | CASSITGTATNEKLFF | TGCGCCAGCAGCATCACAGGGACCGCAACTAATGAAAAACTGTTTTTT
TRBJ2-1 | TRBV6-4 | TRBD1 | . | CASSFTGDNEQFF | TGTGCCAGCAGTTTTACAGGGGACAATGAGCAGTTCTTC
TRBJ2-7 | TRBV19 | . | once | CASSSPDGIPPYEQYF | TGTGCCAGTAGTTCCCCGGACGGGATACCTCCCTACGAGCAGTACTTC
TRBJ1-1 | TRBV4-2 | . | . | CASSPENGITEAFF | TGTGCCAGCAGCCCCGAAAACGGGATCACTGAAGCTTTCTTT
TRBJ1-2 | TRBV5-5 | . | . | CASSSYLQGYGYTF | TGTGCCAGCAGTTCTTATTTACAGGGCTATGGCTACACCTTC
TRBJ2-7 | TRBV6-5 | TRBD1 | . | CASSSLRDSSYEQYF | TGTGCCAGCAGTTCCCTCCGGGACAGTTCCTACGAGCAGTACTTC
TRBJ2-2 | TRBV9 | TRBD2 | . | CASSVELVAGVTGELFF | TGTGCCAGCAGCGTAGAATTAGTAGCGGGAGTTACCGGGGAGCTGTTTTTT
TRBJ1-1 | TRBV7-8 | . | . | CASSWPDVTEAFF | TGTGCCAGCAGCTGGCCCGATGTGACTGAAGCTTTCTTT
TRBJ2-1 | TRBV9 | TRBD2 | . | CASSPHPGLAGGEQFF | TGTGCCAGCAGCCCTCACCCGGGACTAGCGGGAGGTGAGCAGTTCTTC
TRBJ1-2 | TRBV15 | . | . | CATSRDNGIYGYTF | TGTGCCACCAGCAGAGATAACGGGATCTATGGCTACACCTTC
TRBJ2-3 | TRBV5-5 | . | . | CASSLTYFSTDTQYF | TGTGCCAGCAGCCTGACATACTTCAGCACAGATACGCAGTATTTT
TRBJ1-5 | TRBV29-1 | . | . | CSVASQPNQPQHF | TGCAGCGTTGCTTCACAGCCAAATCAGCCCCAGCATTTT
TRBJ1-2 | TRBV7-8 | TRBD1 | . | CASSLEGTGLGYGYTF | TGTGCCAGCAGCTTAGAAGGGACAGGGCTTGGCTATGGCTACACCTTC
TRBJ1-1 | TRBV2 | TRBD1 | once | CASNAGGLVNTEAFF | TGTGCCAGCAACGCAGGGGGGCTTGTGAACACTGAAGCTTTCTTT
TRBJ2-4 | TRBV7-8 | TRBD2 | . | CASSLVGVGLAGVEAKNIQYF | TGTGCCAGCAGCTTAGTAGGCGTGGGACTAGCGGGAGTAGAGGCCAAAAACATTCAGTACTTC
TRBJ1-5 | TRBV30 | . | . | CAWSREGNQPQHF | TGTGCCTGGAGCAGGGAGGGCAATCAGCCCCAGCATTTT
TRBJ2-4 | TRBV11-2 | TRBD2 | . | CASSPIGDYPNIQYF | TGTGCCAGCAGCCCCATAGGGGACTATCCTAACATTCAGTACTTC
TRBJ2-3 | TRBV7-3 | TRBD2 | . | CASSFGTRGTDTQYF | TGTGCCAGCAGCTTCGGGACTAGGGGAACAGATACGCAGTATTTT
TRBJ1-2 | TRBV19 | TRBD1 | . | CASRGQGDYGYTF | TGTGCCAGTCGTGGACAGGGAGACTATGGCTACACCTTC
TRBJ2-7 | TRBV5-5 | TRBD2 | . | CASSLTSVGYEQYF | TGTGCCAGCAGCTTGACTAGCGTAGGGTACGAGCAGTACTTC
TRBJ2-3 | TRBV30 | TRBD1 | . | CAWDRGGPDTQYF | TGTGCCTGGGACAGGGGGGGACCAGATACGCAGTATTTT
TRBJ1-5 | TRBV10-2 | . | . | CASSVWADNNQPQHF | TGCGCCAGCAGTGTCTGGGCAGATAACAATCAGCCCCAGCATTTT
TRBJ2-2 | TRBV15 | TRBD2 | . | CATSRGGLAPTGELFF | TGTGCCACCAGCAGAGGGGGACTAGCGCCCACCGGGGAGCTGTTTTTT
TRBJ1-5 | TRBV6-1 | TRBD1 | . | CASSGPVGGTGRYNNQPQHF | TGTGCCAGCAGTGGGCCGGTAGGTGGGACAGGGCGATATAACAATCAGCCCCAGCATTTT
TRBJ2-7 | TRBV7-3 | TRBD2 | . | CASSLFREGPNEQYF | TGTGCCAGCAGCTTATTCCGGGAGGGCCCTAACGAGCAGTACTTC
TRBJ2-5 | TRBV7-6 | . | once | CASSLRGYQETQYF | TGTGCCAGCAGCTTAAGGGGGTACCAAGAGACCCAGTACTTC
TRBJ1-2 | TRBV27 | . | . | CASSLAFGQGYYGYTF | TGTGCCAGCAGTTTAGCGTTCGGCCAGGGCTACTATGGCTACACCTTC
TRBJ2-1 | TRBV5-1 | . | . | CASRGASGNNEQFF | TGCGCCAGCAGGGGGGCTAGCGGAAACAATGAGCAGTTCTTC
TRBJ2-3 | TRBV2 | TRBD2 | . | CASSGGTSGRTDTQYF | TGTGCCAGCAGTGGAGGGACTAGCGGGAGGACAGATACGCAGTATTTT
TRBJ1-4 | TRBV7-8 | . | . | CASSPQDRPTNEKLFF | TGTGCCAGCAGCCCTCAGGACAGACCAACTAATGAAAAACTGTTTTTT
TRBJ2-3 | TRBV19 | TRBD2 | . | CASSMAGEVADTQYF | TGTGCCAGTAGTATGGCGGGAGAAGTGGCAGATACGCAGTATTTT
TRBJ2-7 | TRBV18 | TRBD2 | . | CASSPGLAAYEQYF | TGTGCCAGCTCACCGGGACTAGCCGCCTACGAGCAGTACTTC
TRBJ2-7 | TRBV30 | . | . | CAQKITRDEQYF | TGTGCCCAAAAGATTACACGGGACGAGCAGTACTTC
TRBJ2-7 | TRBV4-1 | TRBD1 | . | CASSWGGGTGYEQYF | TGCGCCAGCAGCTGGGGGGGCGGGACAGGGTACGAGCAGTACTTC
TRBJ2-2 | TRBV5-1 | . | . | CASSFWSGWAGELFF | TGCGCCAGCAGCTTTTGGTCAGGGTGGGCCGGGGAGCTGTTTTTT
TRBJ2-5 | TRBV30 | TRBD1 | once | CAWSVQGMETQYF | TGTGCCTGGAGTGTACAGGGGATGGAGACCCAGTACTTC
TRBJ2-3 | TRBV6-1 | . | . | CASIQGEHTDTQYF | TGTGCCAGCATACAGGGAGAACACACAGATACGCAGTATTTT
TRBJ2-3 | TRBV2 | TRBD2 | . | CASSYGLAGAAVDTQYF | TGTGCCAGCAGCTACGGACTAGCGGGAGCAGCCGTAGATACGCAGTATTTT
TRBJ2-7 | TRBV20-1 | . | . | CSARSGQEQYF | TGCAGTGCTAGATCAGGGCAAGAGCAGTACTTC
TRBJ2-1 | TRBV6-1 | TRBD2 | . | CAGKIAGVNNEQFF | TGTGCCGGAAAAATAGCGGGAGTTAACAATGAGCAGTTCTTC
TRBJ1-5 | TRBV9 | TRBD1 | few | CASSGPGGGQPQHF | TGTGCCAGCAGCGGCCCAGGGGGCGGTCAGCCCCAGCATTTT
TRBJ2-3 | TRBV7-9 | . | . | CASSSTNPFGTQYF | TGTGCCAGCAGCTCTACCAACCCCTTCGGTACGCAGTATTTT
TRBJ2-3 | TRBV4-3 | . | . | CASSQVWASTDTQYF | TGCGCCAGCAGCCAAGTGTGGGCTAGCACAGATACGCAGTATTTT
TRBJ2-3 | TRBV11-3 | . | . | CASSLGSSWTVTDTQYF | TGTGCCAGCAGCCTCGGGAGTAGCTGGACGGTCACAGATACGCAGTATTTT
TRBJ2-3 | TRBV6-5 | TRBD1 | . | CASNWDRSTDTQYF | TGTGCCAGCAATTGGGACAGGAGCACAGATACGCAGTATTTT
TRBJ2-7 | TRBV19 | . | few | CASSIAASSYEQYF | TGTGCCAGTAGTATAGCGGCTAGTTCCTACGAGCAGTACTTC
TRBJ1-2 | TRBV6-5 | . | . | CASTRGSYGYTF | TGTGCCAGCACCAGGGGCTCCTATGGCTACACCTTC
TRBJ2-1 | TRBV6-4 | TRBD2 | . | CASSDSEAGADYNEQFF | TGTGCCAGCAGTGACTCAGAGGCGGGAGCCGATTACAATGAGCAGTTCTTC
TRBJ1-2 | TRBV18 | . | . | CASSPDTLPLYGYTF | TGTGCCAGCTCACCGGACACCCTGCCCCTCTATGGCTACACCTTC
TRBJ2-2 | TRBV30 | . | . | CAWTGYGTGELFF | TGTGCCTGGACTGGGTACGGGACCGGGGAGCTGTTTTTT
TRBJ2-3 | TRBV5-1 | TRBD2 | once | CASSLLAGGLGDTQYF | TGCGCCAGCAGCCTACTAGCGGGAGGGCTGGGAGATACGCAGTATTTT
TRBJ2-1 | TRBV6-4 | TRBD2 | . | CASSSLFGLAGNEQFF | TGTGCCAGCAGTTCTCTTTTTGGACTAGCGGGCAATGAGCAGTTCTTC
TRBJ2-3 | TRBV11-2 | . | once | CASSRTWDTQYF | TGTGCCAGCAGCCGGACTTGGGATACGCAGTATTTT
TRBJ2-3 | TRBV15 | TRBD2 | . | CATSRELAGGQLTDTQYF | TGTGCCACCAGCAGAGAATTGGCGGGAGGGCAACTTACAGATACGCAGTATTTT
TRBJ1-1 | TRBV6-5 | . | . | CASSYAGTEAFF | TGTGCCAGCAGTTACGCGGGAACTGAAGCTTTCTTT
TRBJ1-1 | TRBV19 | . | . | CASSPWAGEAFF | TGTGCCAGTAGTCCCTGGGCGGGGGAAGCTTTCTTT